These T cell receptor beta chains were read from a single sample in a study of T-cell reconstitution after alpha-beta-depleted transplantation in children. TCRdb independently ran MiXCR on the PCR reads; one entry per CDR3 protein. The table shows some 640,000 distinct CDR3 sequences, with 16% occurring only once. The specimen was PBMCs from the stem cell graft donor, collected from the stem cell graft. The origin of the receptors is a human donor who donated a stem cell graft to a child with acute myeloid leukemia. Both conserved end residues are part of each CDR3. D genes are given only for firm matches. The size entry is marked missing in some rows and otherwise reads once, few, many or a size class.

V gene: TRBV20-1; clone size: few; J gene: TRBJ1-2; D gene: -; CDR3 protein: CSAPAVRSYGYTF; CDR3 DNA: TGCAGTGCTCCTGCGGTCAGGTCGTATGGCTACACCTTC
V gene: TRBV18; clone size: -; J gene: TRBJ1-6; D gene: -; CDR3 protein: CASSPDGVYNSPLHF; CDR3 DNA: TGTGCCAGCTCGCCGGACGGGGTCTATAATTCACCCCTCCACTTT
V gene: TRBV5-1; clone size: -; J gene: TRBJ2-1; D gene: -; CDR3 protein: CASSFEDEQFF; CDR3 DNA: TGCGCCAGCAGCTTCGAGGATGAGCAGTTCTTC
V gene: TRBV7-9; clone size: -; J gene: TRBJ2-1; D gene: TRBD1; CDR3 protein: CASSRRDSNNEQFF; CDR3 DNA: TGTGCCAGCAGCCGCCGGGACAGCAACAATGAGCAGTTCTTC
V gene: TRBV7-9; clone size: -; J gene: TRBJ2-5; D gene: TRBD2; CDR3 protein: CASNLAGVEETQYF; CDR3 DNA: TGTGCCAGCAATCTAGCGGGGGTAGAAGAGACCCAGTACTTC
V gene: TRBV7-2; clone size: -; J gene: TRBJ1-1; D gene: TRBD1; CDR3 protein: CASSLDRGEATEAFF; CDR3 DNA: TGTGCCAGCAGCTTGGACAGGGGCGAAGCCACTGAAGCTTTCTTT
V gene: TRBV15; clone size: few; J gene: TRBJ2-7; D gene: -; CDR3 protein: CATSRELESPYEQYF; CDR3 DNA: TGTGCCACCAGCAGAGAGTTAGAGTCCCCCTACGAGCAGTACTTC
V gene: TRBV9; clone size: few; J gene: TRBJ2-1; D gene: -; CDR3 protein: CASRDPLGPGNEQFF; CDR3 DNA: TGTGCCAGCAGGGACCCATTAGGGCCCGGAAATGAGCAGTTCTTC
V gene: TRBV20-1; clone size: many; J gene: TRBJ2-5; D gene: TRBD2; CDR3 protein: CSGISGGAKTQYF; CDR3 DNA: TGCAGTGGGATTAGCGGGGGGGCAAAGACCCAGTACTTC
V gene: TRBV7-6; clone size: many; J gene: TRBJ2-3; D gene: -; CDR3 protein: CASSDYWGTDTQYF; CDR3 DNA: TGTGCCAGCAGCGACTATTGGGGGACAGATACGCAGTATTTT
V gene: TRBV7-9; clone size: few; J gene: TRBJ1-2; D gene: -; CDR3 protein: CASSLGRSYTF; CDR3 DNA: TGTGCCAGCAGCTTAGGAAGGAGCTACACCTTC
V gene: TRBV5-1; clone size: -; J gene: TRBJ2-5; D gene: TRBD2; CDR3 protein: CASSYPLLAGEETQYF; CDR3 DNA: TGCGCCAGCAGCTATCCTTTACTAGCGGGTGAAGAGACCCAGTACTTC
V gene: TRBV5-1; clone size: many; J gene: TRBJ2-1; D gene: -; CDR3 protein: CASSLTGSQEQFF; CDR3 DNA: TGCGCCAGCAGCTTAACAGGGTCCCAAGAGCAGTTCTTC
V gene: TRBV6-5; clone size: many; J gene: TRBJ2-5; D gene: -; CDR3 protein: CASSYSWGAEETQYF; CDR3 DNA: TGTGCCAGCAGTTACTCCTGGGGGGCCGAAGAGACCCAGTACTTC
V gene: TRBV7-3; clone size: few; J gene: TRBJ2-3; D gene: TRBD2; CDR3 protein: CASSLKGTSGGTQYF; CDR3 DNA: TGTGCCAGCAGCTTAAAAGGGACTAGCGGGGGTACGCAGTATTTT
V gene: TRBV20-1; clone size: many; J gene: TRBJ2-1; D gene: -; CDR3 protein: CSAGGAGISYNEQFF; CDR3 DNA: TGCAGTGCTGGAGGGGCGGGGATCTCCTACAATGAGCAGTTCTTC
V gene: TRBV12-3/TRBV12-4; clone size: many; J gene: TRBJ2-5; D gene: TRBD1; CDR3 protein: CASSFGQGETQYF; CDR3 DNA: TGTGCCAGCAGTTTCGGACAGGGAGAGACCCAGTACTTC
V gene: TRBV28; clone size: -; J gene: TRBJ2-5; D gene: -; CDR3 protein: CASSIGQQETQYF; CDR3 DNA: TGTGCCAGCAGCATAGGACAGCAAGAGACCCAGTACTTC
V gene: TRBV29-1; clone size: many; J gene: TRBJ2-7; D gene: TRBD2; CDR3 protein: CSVVGGRAQYF; CDR3 DNA: TGCAGCGTTGTCGGGGGGAGAGCTCAGTACTTC
V gene: TRBV5-6; clone size: many; J gene: TRBJ2-1; D gene: -; CDR3 protein: CASRYLGGAVNEQFF; CDR3 DNA: TGTGCCAGCAGATACTTGGGGGGCGCGGTAAATGAGCAGTTCTTC
V gene: TRBV20-1; clone size: many; J gene: TRBJ2-1; D gene: -; CDR3 protein: CSAREGSGSFYNEQFF; CDR3 DNA: TGCAGTGCTAGAGAAGGCTCCGGATCATTCTACAATGAGCAGTTCTTC
V gene: TRBV20-1; clone size: many; J gene: TRBJ2-1; D gene: -; CDR3 protein: CSARGVIDEQFF; CDR3 DNA: TGCAGTGCTAGGGGGGTAATCGATGAGCAGTTCTTC
V gene: TRBV12-2; clone size: -; J gene: TRBJ1-6; D gene: -; CDR3 protein: CASRFTGQVSWGSPLHF; CDR3 DNA: TGTGCAAGTCGCTTTACTGGACAGGTCTCTTGGGGCTCACCCCTCCACTTT
V gene: TRBV28; clone size: -; J gene: TRBJ2-7; D gene: -; CDR3 protein: CASSSLGLRKQYF; CDR3 DNA: TGTGCCAGCAGTTCGCTGGGACTGCGAAAGCAGTACTTC
V gene: TRBV7-2; clone size: -; J gene: TRBJ2-2; D gene: TRBD2; CDR3 protein: CASSGTGTTRTGELFF; CDR3 DNA: TGTGCCAGCAGCGGGACCGGGACTACAAGAACCGGGGAGCTGTTTTTT
V gene: TRBV5-1; clone size: -; J gene: TRBJ1-1; D gene: -; CDR3 protein: CASSSPDGHPNTEAFF; CDR3 DNA: TGCGCCAGCAGCTCCCCGGACGGACACCCGAACACTGAAGCTTTCTTT
V gene: TRBV20-1; clone size: many; J gene: TRBJ2-5; D gene: -; CDR3 protein: CSARTAQETQYF; CDR3 DNA: TGCAGTGCTAGGACAGCCCAAGAGACCCAGTACTTC
V gene: TRBV12-3/TRBV12-4; clone size: -; J gene: TRBJ2-7; D gene: -; CDR3 protein: CASSYLDFDEQYF; CDR3 DNA: TGTGCCAGCAGTTACCTAGATTTCGACGAGCAGTACTTC
V gene: TRBV20-1; clone size: many; J gene: TRBJ1-1; D gene: -; CDR3 protein: CSARADSEAFF; CDR3 DNA: TGCAGTGCTAGAGCCGACTCAGAAGCTTTCTTT
V gene: TRBV7-2; clone size: -; J gene: TRBJ1-2; D gene: -; CDR3 protein: CASSRVFGGYTF; CDR3 DNA: TGTGCCAGCAGCCGGGTCTTCGGAGGCTACACCTTC
V gene: TRBV20-1; clone size: many; J gene: TRBJ2-1; D gene: TRBD2; CDR3 protein: CSASDGRGARNEQFF; CDR3 DNA: TGCAGTGCTAGTGATGGGCGGGGGGCTCGCAATGAGCAGTTCTTC
V gene: TRBV7-2; clone size: -; J gene: TRBJ2-7; D gene: -; CDR3 protein: CASSFGTLSGGSYEQYF; CDR3 DNA: TGTGCCAGCAGCTTCGGGACTCTCTCTGGGGGATCCTACGAGCAGTACTTC
V gene: TRBV20-1; clone size: -; J gene: TRBJ1-2; D gene: -; CDR3 protein: CSARRGLPYGYTF; CDR3 DNA: TGCAGTGCCAGGCGCGGGTTGCCCTATGGCTACACCTTC
V gene: TRBV5-1; clone size: few; J gene: TRBJ2-3; D gene: -; CDR3 protein: CASSPLKGTGTDTQYF; CDR3 DNA: TGCGCCAGCAGCCCCCTTAAGGGAACGGGCACAGATACGCAGTATTTT
V gene: TRBV6-5; clone size: many; J gene: TRBJ2-5; D gene: -; CDR3 protein: CASSWTVQETQYF; CDR3 DNA: TGTGCCAGCAGTTGGACGGTACAAGAGACCCAGTACTTC
V gene: TRBV10-3; clone size: many; J gene: TRBJ2-5; D gene: TRBD1; CDR3 protein: CAISAGGEETQYF; CDR3 DNA: TGTGCCATCAGCGCAGGGGGAGAGGAGACCCAGTACTTC
V gene: TRBV5-1; clone size: few; J gene: TRBJ2-1; D gene: TRBD1; CDR3 protein: CASSWGRDRTDNEQFF; CDR3 DNA: TGCGCCAGCAGCTGGGGAAGGGACAGGACCGACAATGAGCAGTTCTTC
V gene: TRBV11-2; clone size: few; J gene: TRBJ1-5; D gene: -; CDR3 protein: CASSAKNQPQHF; CDR3 DNA: TGTGCCAGCAGCGCTAAAAATCAGCCCCAGCATTTT
V gene: TRBV7-9; clone size: few; J gene: TRBJ2-7; D gene: -; CDR3 protein: CASSTGTPYEQYF; CDR3 DNA: TGTGCCAGCAGCACCGGGACCCCCTACGAGCAGTACTTC
V gene: TRBV29-1; clone size: many; J gene: TRBJ2-3; D gene: TRBD1; CDR3 protein: CSTQTGQGGTPSTDTQYF; CDR3 DNA: TGCAGCACCCAAACGGGACAGGGAGGGACCCCTAGCACAGATACGCAGTATTTT
V gene: TRBV7-2; clone size: -; J gene: TRBJ2-5; D gene: -; CDR3 protein: CASSLGEWTQYF; CDR3 DNA: TGTGCCAGCAGCTTAGGGGAATGGACCCAGTACTTC
V gene: TRBV10-1; clone size: few; J gene: TRBJ2-2; D gene: -; CDR3 protein: CASTYDPNTGELFF; CDR3 DNA: TGCGCCAGCACCTACGACCCGAACACCGGGGAGCTGTTTTTT
V gene: TRBV20-1; clone size: many; J gene: TRBJ2-3; D gene: -; CDR3 protein: CSAREKDGFTDTQYF; CDR3 DNA: TGCAGTGCTAGAGAGAAGGACGGATTCACAGATACGCAGTATTTT
V gene: TRBV7-2; clone size: many; J gene: TRBJ2-2; D gene: TRBD2; CDR3 protein: CASSLAGGANTGELFF; CDR3 DNA: TGTGCCAGCAGCTTAGCGGGGGGGGCGAACACCGGGGAGCTGTTTTTT
V gene: TRBV20-1; clone size: many; J gene: TRBJ2-5; D gene: TRBD1; CDR3 protein: CSARDPTGRETQYF; CDR3 DNA: TGCAGTGCTAGAGACCCGACAGGGCGGGAGACCCAGTACTTC
V gene: TRBV5-1; clone size: few; J gene: TRBJ2-1; D gene: TRBD1; CDR3 protein: CASSRGQGEYNEQFF; CDR3 DNA: TGCGCCAGCAGCCGCGGACAGGGGGAATACAATGAGCAGTTCTTC
V gene: TRBV10-3; clone size: -; J gene: TRBJ1-3; D gene: TRBD1; CDR3 protein: CAISEPDRRGNTIYF; CDR3 DNA: TGTGCCATCAGTGAGCCGGACAGGCGTGGAAACACCATATATTTT
V gene: TRBV29-1; clone size: many; J gene: TRBJ2-1; D gene: TRBD1; CDR3 protein: CSAGGQGYNEQFF; CDR3 DNA: TGCAGCGCTGGGGGACAGGGGTACAATGAGCAGTTCTTC
V gene: TRBV7-2; clone size: -; J gene: TRBJ2-4; D gene: TRBD2; CDR3 protein: CASSLSGGAPAKNIQYF; CDR3 DNA: TGTGCCAGCAGCTTAAGCGGGGGGGCCCCGGCCAAAAACATTCAGTACTTC
V gene: TRBV5-1; clone size: many; J gene: TRBJ2-2; D gene: TRBD1; CDR3 protein: CASSTGTGGKGELFF; CDR3 DNA: TGCGCCAGCAGCACCGGGACAGGGGGTAAAGGAGAGCTGTTTTTT